The sequence of this TCR beta chain was determined in a study of T cell changes during pregnancy in multiple sclerosis. Germline V gene sequence: CDR1 KGHSH, CDR2 LQKENI. V was pared by 2 bases and J by 4 bases, with 2 bases of the junction left unmatched. CDR3 size: 15 residues. Sequencing was performed with immunoSEQ multiplex PCR; in TCRdb, only in-frame clones are kept and a portion is missing. Among 55,000 to 65,000 clones listed, 85% to 90% were seen once. This clone was seen once. Source: peripheral blood, taken in the first trimester of pregnancy. The chain joins TRBV18 to TRBJ2-1; TRBD2 aligns across 10 bases. The sequence derives from a female donor in good health, enrolled as a control in a pregnancy study. The CDR3 region is CASSPSGGGYNEQFF. CDR3 bases: TGTGCCAGCTCACCAAGCGGGGGGGGTTACAATGAGCAGTTCTTC.